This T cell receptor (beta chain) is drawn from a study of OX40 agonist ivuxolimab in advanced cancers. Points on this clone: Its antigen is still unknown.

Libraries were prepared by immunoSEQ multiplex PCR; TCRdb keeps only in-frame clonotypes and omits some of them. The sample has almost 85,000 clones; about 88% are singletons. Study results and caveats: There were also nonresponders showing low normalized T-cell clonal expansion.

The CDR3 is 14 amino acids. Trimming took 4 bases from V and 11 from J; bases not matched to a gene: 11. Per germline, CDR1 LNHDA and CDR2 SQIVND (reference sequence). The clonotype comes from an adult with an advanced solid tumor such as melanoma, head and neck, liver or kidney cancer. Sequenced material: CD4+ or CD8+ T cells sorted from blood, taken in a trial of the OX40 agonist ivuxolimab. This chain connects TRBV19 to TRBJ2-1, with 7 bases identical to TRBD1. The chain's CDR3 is CASSTTVTGQKQFF. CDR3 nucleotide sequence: TGTGCCAGTAGTACCACGGTGACAGGGCAAAAGCAGTTCTTC.